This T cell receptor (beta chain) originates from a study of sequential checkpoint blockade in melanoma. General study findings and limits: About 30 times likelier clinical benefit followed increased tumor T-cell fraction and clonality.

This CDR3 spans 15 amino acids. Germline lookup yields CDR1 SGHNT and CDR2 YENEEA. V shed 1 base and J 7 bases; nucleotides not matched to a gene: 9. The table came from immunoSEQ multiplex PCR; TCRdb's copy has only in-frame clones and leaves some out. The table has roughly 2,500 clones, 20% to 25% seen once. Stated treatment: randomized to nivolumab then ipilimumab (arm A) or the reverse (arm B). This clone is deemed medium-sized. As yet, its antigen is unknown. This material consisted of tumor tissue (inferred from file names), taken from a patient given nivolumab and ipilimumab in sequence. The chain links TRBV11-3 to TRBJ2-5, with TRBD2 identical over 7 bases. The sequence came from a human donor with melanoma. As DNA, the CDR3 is TGTGCCAGCAGCTTAGGCGGGCCTTCGGGGGGGACCCAGTACTTC. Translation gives CASSLGGPSGGTQYF.